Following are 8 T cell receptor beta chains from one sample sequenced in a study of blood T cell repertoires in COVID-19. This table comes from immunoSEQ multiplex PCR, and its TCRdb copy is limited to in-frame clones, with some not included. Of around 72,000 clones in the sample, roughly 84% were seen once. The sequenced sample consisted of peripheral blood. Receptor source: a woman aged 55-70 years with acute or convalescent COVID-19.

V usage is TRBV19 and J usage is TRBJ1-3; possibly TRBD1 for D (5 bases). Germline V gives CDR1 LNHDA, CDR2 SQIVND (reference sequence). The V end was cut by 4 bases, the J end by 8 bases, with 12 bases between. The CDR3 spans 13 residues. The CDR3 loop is CASSTQGRDTIYF. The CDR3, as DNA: TGTGCCAGTAGTACCCAGGGAAGAGACACCATATATTTT. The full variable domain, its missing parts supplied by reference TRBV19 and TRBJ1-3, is DGGITQSPKYLFRKEGQNVTLSCEQNLNHDAMYWYRQDPGQGLRLIYYSQIVNDFQKGDIAEGYSVSREKKESFPLTVTSAQKNPTAFYLCASSTQGRDTIYFGEGSWLTVV.

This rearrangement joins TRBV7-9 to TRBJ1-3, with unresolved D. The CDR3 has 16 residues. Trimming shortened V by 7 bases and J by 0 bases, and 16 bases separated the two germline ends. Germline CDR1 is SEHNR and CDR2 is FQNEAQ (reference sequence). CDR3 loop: CASTLGGWSSGNTIYF. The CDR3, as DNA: TGTGCCAGCACCCTAGGAGGGTGGAGCTCTGGAAACACCATATATTTT. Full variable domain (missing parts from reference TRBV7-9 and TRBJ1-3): DTGVSQNPRHKITKRGQNVTFRCDPISEHNRLYWYRQTLGQGPEFLTYFQNEAQLEKSRLLSDRFSAERPKGSFSTLEIQRTEQGDSAMYLCASTLGGWSSGNTIYFGEGSWLTVV.

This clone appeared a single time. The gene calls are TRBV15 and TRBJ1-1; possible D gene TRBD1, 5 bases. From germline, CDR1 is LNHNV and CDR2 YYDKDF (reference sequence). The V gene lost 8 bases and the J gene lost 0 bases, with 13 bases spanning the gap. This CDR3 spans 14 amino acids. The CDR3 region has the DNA TGTGCCACCCATGGGGGGGAAATGAACACTGAAGCTTTCTTT. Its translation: CATHGGEMNTEAFF.

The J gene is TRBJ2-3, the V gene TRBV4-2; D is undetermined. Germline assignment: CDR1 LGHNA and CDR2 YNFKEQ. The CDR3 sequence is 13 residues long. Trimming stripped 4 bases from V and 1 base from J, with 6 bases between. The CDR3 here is CASSLTRTDTQYF. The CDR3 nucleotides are TGTGCCAGCAGCCTAACACGCACAGATACGCAGTATTTT.

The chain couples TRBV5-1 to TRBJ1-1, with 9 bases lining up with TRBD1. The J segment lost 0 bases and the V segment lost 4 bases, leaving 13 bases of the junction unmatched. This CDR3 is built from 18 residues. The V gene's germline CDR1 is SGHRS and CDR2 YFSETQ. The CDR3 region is CASSPRSGQGALNTEAFF. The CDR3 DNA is TGCGCCAGCAGCCCTCGATCGGGACAGGGCGCCTTGAACACTGAAGCTTTCTTT. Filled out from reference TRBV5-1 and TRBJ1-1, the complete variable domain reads KAGVTQTPRYLIKTRGQQVTLSCSPISGHRSVSWYQQTPGQGLQFLFEYFSETQRNKGNFPGRFSGRQFSNSRSEMNVSTLELGDSALYLCASSPRSGQGALNTEAFFGQGTRLTVV.

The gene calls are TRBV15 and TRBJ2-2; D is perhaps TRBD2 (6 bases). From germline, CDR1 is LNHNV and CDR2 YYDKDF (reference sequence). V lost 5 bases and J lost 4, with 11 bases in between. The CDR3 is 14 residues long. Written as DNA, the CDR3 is TGTGCCACCAGCCTCGGGGGTACCACCGGGGAGCTGTTTTTT. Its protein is CATSLGGTTGELFF.

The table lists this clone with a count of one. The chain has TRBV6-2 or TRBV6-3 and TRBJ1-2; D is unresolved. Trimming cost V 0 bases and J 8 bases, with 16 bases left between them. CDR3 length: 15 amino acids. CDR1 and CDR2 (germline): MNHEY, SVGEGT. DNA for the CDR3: TGTGCCAGCAGTTACTCCCGGGGAAACCGGGAAGGCTACACCTTC. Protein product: CASSYSRGNREGYTF.

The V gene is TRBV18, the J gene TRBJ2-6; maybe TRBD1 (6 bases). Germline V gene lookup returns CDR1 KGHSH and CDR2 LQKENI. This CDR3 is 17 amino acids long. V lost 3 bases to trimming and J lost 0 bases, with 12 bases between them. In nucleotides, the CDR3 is TGTGCCAGCTCACCGGGACAACCCAGCTCTGGGGCCAACGTCCTGACTTTC. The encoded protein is CASSPGQPSSGANVLTF.